This is a list of T cell receptor beta chains from one sample in a study of cytomegalovirus exposure and HLA in healthy donors. Libraries were prepared by immunoSEQ multiplex PCR; TCRdb keeps only in-frame clonotypes and omits some of them. The repertoire consists of roughly 90,000 clones, with 60% to 85% occurring once and the leading ten covering around 4.3%. Sequenced material: PBMCs. The receptor source for this set is a woman between 35 and 50 years old in good health and CMV-seropositive. Each CDR3 is given with its conserved first and last residue.

>TRBJ2-3|18|TRBV9
CASSVEVLAGGVTDTQYF
>TRBJ2-7|15|TRBV19
CASSRGDYPGVEQYF
>TRBJ2-3|15|TRBV7-2
CASNFRRPPTDTQYF
>TRBJ2-7|12|TRBV7-9
CSSSPQGYEQYF
>TRBJ1-2|14|TRBV7-9
CASSHAQTAYGYTF
>TRBJ2-5|12|TRBV29-1
CSVRVGWETQYF
>TRBJ2-7|15|TRBV6-5
CAGGLTGDRSYEQYF
>TRBJ2-5|16|TRBV30
CAWSPRDRTPRETQYF
>TRBJ1-1|15|TRBV5-1
CASSLLTGPNTEAFF
>TRBJ2-1|15|TRBV6-1
CASKFRAGEVSEQFF
>TRBJ1-1|15|TRBV7-9
CASSRTVGGNTEAFF
>TRBJ2-5|13|TRBV6-5
CASRRSGQETQYF
>TRBJ2-5|14|TRBV9
CASSALGGKETQYF
>TRBJ2-1|12|TRBV7-3
CASSLNLGEQFF
>TRBJ2-5|18|TRBV7-8
CASSLGSLAGFWGETQYF
>TRBJ1-1|15|TRBV6-5
CASRPPGFTNTEAFF
>TRBJ1-4|12|TRBV6-5
CASSLSGEKLFF
>TRBJ2-1|17|TRBV18
CASSPMLARTSGNEQFF
>TRBJ2-5|14|TRBV5-4
CASSRSGTEETQYF
>TRBJ1-1|15|TRBV7-9
CASSLPQGGGTEAFF
>TRBJ1-5|14|TRBV7-8
CASSLGGYNQPQHF
>TRBJ2-7|13|TRBV7-2
CASKLGRMGEQYF
>TRBJ2-5|10|TRBV20-1
CSARQETQYF
>TRBJ2-7|17|TRBV5-6
CASSFPGLTGEGYEQYF
>TRBJ2-3|19|TRBV4-3
CASSQARGSISGFTDTQYF
>TRBJ2-3|16|TRBV9
CASSRPRGFEIDTQYF
>TRBJ2-1|15|TRBV5-4
CASSPGGRAYNEQFF
>TRBJ2-5|14|TRBV7-3
CASSSTGTEETQYF
>TRBJ2-7|12|TRBV7-9
CASSSPLDEQYF
>TRBJ2-1|14|TRBV7-2
CASSGGGAYNEQFF
>TRBJ1-2|16|TRBV6-6
CASSYPKEGAGFGYTF